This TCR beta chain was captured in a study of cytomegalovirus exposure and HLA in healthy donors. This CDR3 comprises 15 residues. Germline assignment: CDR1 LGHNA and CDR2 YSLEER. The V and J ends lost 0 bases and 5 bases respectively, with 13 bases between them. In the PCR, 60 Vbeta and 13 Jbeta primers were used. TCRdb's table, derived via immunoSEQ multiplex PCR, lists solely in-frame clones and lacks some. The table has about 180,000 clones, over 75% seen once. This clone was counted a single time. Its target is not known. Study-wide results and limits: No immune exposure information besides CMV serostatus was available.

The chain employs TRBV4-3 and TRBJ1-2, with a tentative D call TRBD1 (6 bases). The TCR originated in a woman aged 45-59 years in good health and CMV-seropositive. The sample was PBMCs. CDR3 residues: CASSQEGQPIYGYTF. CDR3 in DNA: TGCGCCAGCAGCCAAGAAGGACAGCCAATTTATGGCTACACCTTC.